The TCR beta chain under discussion was sequenced for a study of T-cell memory formation after mild COVID-19. In germline, CDR1 is DFQATT, CDR2 SNEGSKA (reference sequence). V was shortened by 0 bases and J by 5 bases, with 16 bases between the two germline ends. This CDR3 spans 15 amino acids. TCRdb used MiXCR to reprocess the 5' RACE reads, holding one entry per CDR3 protein. The data show 400,000 to 450,000 distinct CDR3 sequences, around 17% seen once. The chain joins TRBV20-1 to TRBJ1-1, with a possible D match to TRBD1 (5 bases). The receptor comes from a man aged 18-30 years who had mild COVID-19 (a few samples of this study predate the infection). Cell type and time point are not known. The source material was PBMCs or a T cell subset sorted from them (not recorded which). CDR3 amino acids: CSARDRGRMTTEAFF. For the CDR3, the DNA is TGCAGTGCTAGAGATAGGGGTAGGATGACAACTGAAGCTTTCTTT.